Sequencing of this T cell receptor (beta chain) was carried out in a study of CD8 T cells in Susac syndrome. Regarding the study as a whole: The study recognized that the number of individuals in its TCR sequencing and HLA analysis was relatively small.

A quantity of roughly 0.5 to 1 ug RNA underwent reverse transcription using random hexamers. It was immunoSEQ multiplex PCR that amplified TCR beta CDR3 across 54 Vbeta and 13 Jbeta. TCRdb passed the immunoSEQ multiplex PCR reads through MiXCR, listing each CDR3 protein once. Of approximately 120,000 distinct CDR3 sequences listed, more than 90% were seen once; the top ten hold roughly 0.091%. With 4 bases clipped from V and 2 bases from J, the junction kept 7 bases outside the gene matches. The CDR3 sequence is 15 residues long. CDR1 and CDR2 from the germline V gene are SGHRS and YFSETQ. With regard to this clonotype: Its antigen is not known.

Sequencing of TCR beta drew on CD8+ and CD4+ T cells from blood. Controls were age- and sex-matched healthy donors. Input material: CD4+ T cells from PBMCs. This receptor was obtained from a human donor in good health. The V and J genes are TRBV5-1 and TRBJ2-3; 7 bases fit TRBD2. DNA of the CDR3: TGCGCCAGCAGCGCAAACCTAGCGGTCACAGATACGCAGTATTTT. Protein sequence: CASSANLAVTDTQYF.